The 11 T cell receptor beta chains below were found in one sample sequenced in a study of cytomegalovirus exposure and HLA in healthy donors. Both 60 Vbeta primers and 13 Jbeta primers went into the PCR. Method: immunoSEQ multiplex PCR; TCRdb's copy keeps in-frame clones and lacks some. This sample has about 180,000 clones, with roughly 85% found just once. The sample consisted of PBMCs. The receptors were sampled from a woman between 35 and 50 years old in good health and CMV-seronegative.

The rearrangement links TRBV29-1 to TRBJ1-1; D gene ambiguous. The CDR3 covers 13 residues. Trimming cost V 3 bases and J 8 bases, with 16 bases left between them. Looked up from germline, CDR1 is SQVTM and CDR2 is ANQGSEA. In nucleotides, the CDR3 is TGCAGCGTTGATGAGGGTCTCGCGCTAGAAGCTTTCTTT. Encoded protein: CSVDEGLALEAFF.

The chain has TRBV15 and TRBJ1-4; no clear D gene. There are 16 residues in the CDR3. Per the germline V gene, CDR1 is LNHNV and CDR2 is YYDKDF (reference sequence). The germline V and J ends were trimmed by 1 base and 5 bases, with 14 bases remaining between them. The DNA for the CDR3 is TGTGCCACCAGCAGAGGGATTCAGGCGTTAAATGAAAAACTGTTTTTT. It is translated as CATSRGIQALNEKLFF.

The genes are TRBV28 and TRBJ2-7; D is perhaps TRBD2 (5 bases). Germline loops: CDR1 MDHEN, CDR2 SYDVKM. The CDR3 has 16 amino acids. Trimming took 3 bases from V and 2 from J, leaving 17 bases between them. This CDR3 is CASSFPKRALPYEQYF. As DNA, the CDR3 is TGTGCCAGCAGTTTCCCGAAGAGGGCGCTCCCCTACGAGCAGTACTTC.

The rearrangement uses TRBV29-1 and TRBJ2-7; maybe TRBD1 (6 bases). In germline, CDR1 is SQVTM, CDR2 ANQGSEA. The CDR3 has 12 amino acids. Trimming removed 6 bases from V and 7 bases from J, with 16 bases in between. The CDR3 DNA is TGCAGCGTCGGAACAGGGCTGGGGGAGCAGTACTTC. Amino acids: CSVGTGLGEQYF.

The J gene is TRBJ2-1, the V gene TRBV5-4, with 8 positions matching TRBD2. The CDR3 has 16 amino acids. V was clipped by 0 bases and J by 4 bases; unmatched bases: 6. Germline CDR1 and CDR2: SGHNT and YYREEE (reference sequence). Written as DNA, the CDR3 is TGTGCCAGCAGCTTGGGGGTAGCGGGGCCTTACAATGAGCAGTTCTTC. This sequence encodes CASSLGVAGPYNEQFF.

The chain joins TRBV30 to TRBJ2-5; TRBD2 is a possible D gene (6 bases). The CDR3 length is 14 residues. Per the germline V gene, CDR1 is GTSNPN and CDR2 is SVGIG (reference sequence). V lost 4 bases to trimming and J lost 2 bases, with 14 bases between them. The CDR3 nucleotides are TGTGCCTGGAACCCCCGGGGGAGGCAAGAGACCCAGTACTTC. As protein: CAWNPRGRQETQYF.

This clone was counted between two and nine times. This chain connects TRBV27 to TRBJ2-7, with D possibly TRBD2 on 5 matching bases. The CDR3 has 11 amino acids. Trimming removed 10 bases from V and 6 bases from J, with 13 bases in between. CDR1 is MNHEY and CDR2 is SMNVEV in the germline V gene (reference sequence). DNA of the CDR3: TGTGCCACAAGCAAAGGAGGCGAGCAGTACTTC. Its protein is CATSKGGEQYF.

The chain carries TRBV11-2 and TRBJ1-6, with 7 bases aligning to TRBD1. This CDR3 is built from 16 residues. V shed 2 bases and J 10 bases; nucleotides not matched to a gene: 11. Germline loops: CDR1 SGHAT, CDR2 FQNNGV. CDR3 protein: CASSLPMDRRGSPLHF. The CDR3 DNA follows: TGTGCCAGCAGCTTACCCATGGACAGGAGAGGCTCACCCCTCCACTTT. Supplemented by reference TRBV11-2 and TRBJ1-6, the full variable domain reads EAGVAQSPRYKIIEKRQSVAFWCNPISGHATLYWYQQILGQGPKLLIQFQNNGVVDDSQLPKDRFSAERLKGVDSTLKIQPAKLEDSAVYLCASSLPMDRRGSPLHFGNGTRLTVT.

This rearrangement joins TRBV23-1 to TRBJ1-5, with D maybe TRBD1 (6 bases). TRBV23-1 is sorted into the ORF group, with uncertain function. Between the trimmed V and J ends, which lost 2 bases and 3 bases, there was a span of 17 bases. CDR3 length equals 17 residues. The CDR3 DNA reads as TGCGCCAGCAGTCAACTCCGGGAAACAGGGAACAATCAGCCCCAGCATTTT. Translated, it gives CASSQLRETGNNQPQHF.

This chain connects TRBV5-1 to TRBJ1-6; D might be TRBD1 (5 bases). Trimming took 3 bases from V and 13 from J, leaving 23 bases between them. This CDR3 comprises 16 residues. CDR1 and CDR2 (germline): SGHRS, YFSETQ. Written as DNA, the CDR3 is TGCGCCAGCAGCTGGGGGGACGGACCCGGTAATACGCCCCTCCACTTT. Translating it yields CASSWGDGPGNTPLHF.

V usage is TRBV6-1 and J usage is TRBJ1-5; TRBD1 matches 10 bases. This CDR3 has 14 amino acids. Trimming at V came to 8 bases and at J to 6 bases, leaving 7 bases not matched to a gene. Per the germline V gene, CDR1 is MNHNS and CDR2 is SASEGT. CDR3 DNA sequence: TGTGCCAGCGGGGGACAGGGGAGAGCTCAGCCCCAGCATTTT. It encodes CASGGQGRAQPQHF.